This note documents a single T cell receptor beta chain sequence. The antigen remains undetermined. One junction end does not reproduce the germline sequence, and a read error may be involved. Co-extraction yielded RNA and DNA from around 18-30 mg of unsorted bulk tissue. Patients in the cohort were treatment-naive and living with chronic HBV infection. The researchers produced TCR beta cDNA from approximately 550 ng total RNA with a constant-region primer. Construction of TCR beta libraries relied on three successive nested multiplex PCR rounds employing slightly modified ARM-PCR. Primers for the first two PCR rounds were TRBV1-TRBV30 forward primers and a C-beta reverse primer (roughly 10 cycles per round). TCRdb redid the calling of the multiplex PCR reads with MiXCR, one entry per CDR3 protein. Among tens of thousands of distinct CDR3 sequences listed, around 84% were seen once. The data belong to a study of tumor-infiltrating lymphocytes in primary liver carcinoma. Turning to the study itself: Donors had hepatocellular carcinoma or combined HCC and intrahepatic cholangiocarcinoma. Study-wide results and caveats: Only about 7.5-25% of top clones spanned all five tumor regions. Tumor specimens were characterized by a significantly higher top-250-clone fraction than blood (p = 0.039).

The germline gives CDR1 MNHEY, CDR2 SVGEGT. The CDR3 is 14 residues long. The gene calls are TRBV6-2 or TRBV6-3 and TRBJ1-4, with 7 bases that match TRBD1. The sample comprised liver tumor tissue from sampling region 3. Subset noted: tumor region T3, left-lateral pole. This sequence originates from a man aged 40-50 years with primary liver carcinoma and hepatitis B virus infection. CDR3 protein: CANSLRQGNEKLSF. CDR3 nucleotide sequence: TGCGCCAACAGTTTACGACAGGGAAATGAAAAACTGTCTTTT.